The count of the clone carrying this T cell receptor beta chain is one. The antigen remains unidentified. Trimming at V came to 4 bases and at J to 0 bases, leaving 13 bases not matched to a gene. The CDR3 is made up of 18 amino acids. CDR1 and CDR2 (germline): SGHRS, YFSETQ. This specimen comes from a study of shared clonotypes between healthy human individuals. The naive CD8 population came from CD45RO-negative cells selected for CCR7, without terminally differentiated effector memory CD45RA+ cells. Only in-frame clones appear in the TCRdb table, and some are missing; sequencing was by immunoSEQ multiplex PCR. The sample holds millions of clones; about 95% are singletons and the top ten take about 1.1%. Overall study results and limits: Few donors restricted represented genetic and exposure-history diversity. Between a handful of donors, naive CD4 clonotypes were shared at a level of approximately 5%.

This sequence originates from a man aged 18 to 29 in good health. Source material: naive CD8+ T cells sorted from blood. The chain links TRBV5-1 to TRBJ1-1; 9 bases are a match to TRBD1. CDR3 sequence reads: CASSTRDRVLSVNTEAFF. CDR3 DNA: TGCGCCAGCAGCACCCGGGACAGGGTTCTTAGTGTGAACACTGAAGCTTTCTTT.